Listed below are T cell receptor beta chains from one sample, sequenced in a study of sequential checkpoint blockade in melanoma. Some clones are missing from TCRdb's copy, which holds only in-frame ones; the method was immunoSEQ multiplex PCR. The sample shows under 25,000 clones, approximately 73% of them seen only once. The input for sequencing was CD8+ T cells sorted from blood (inferred from file names), taken from a patient given nivolumab and ipilimumab in sequence. These receptors all stem from a human donor with melanoma. Each CDR3 is given with its conserved first and last residue. Fields, in order: D gene, V gene, clone size, J gene, CDR3 DNA, CDR3 protein. D genes are given only for firm matches. Size tells how often a clone was seen (once, few, many) or the class of an expanded clone, and some rows leave it out.

TRBD2	TRBV7-9	.	TRBJ2-7	TGTGCCAGCAGCTCACCTAGCGGGGGGTACGAGCAGTACTTC	CASSSPSGGYEQYF
.	TRBV27	.	TRBJ2-1	TGTGCCAGCAGTTTATACGGGGGTCCCAATGAGCAGTTCTTC	CASSLYGGPNEQFF
TRBD2	TRBV15	.	TRBJ2-7	TGTGCCACCAGCAGTAGCGGGGGCAACTACGAGCAGTACTTC	CATSSSGGNYEQYF
.	TRBV28	.	TRBJ2-7	TGTGCCAGCAGTTTATCAGGGTTCGAGCAGTACTTC	CASSLSGFEQYF
TRBD2	TRBV2	.	TRBJ2-3	TGTGCCAGCAAGATGGGCGGGGGGGCCAAAGATACGCAGTATTTT	CASKMGGGAKDTQYF
TRBD2	TRBV6-5	.	TRBJ2-1	TGTGCCAGCAGGTCTAGCGGGAGATACAATGAGCAGTTCTTC	CASRSSGRYNEQFF
.	TRBV28	.	TRBJ2-7	TGTGCCAGCAGTTCGTGGACTACTACCTACGAGCAGTACTTC	CASSSWTTTYEQYF
.	TRBV6-5	.	TRBJ2-7	TGTGCCAGCAGTCCAGGGATTTGGGACGAGCAGTACTTC	CASSPGIWDEQYF
TRBD1	TRBV4-2	.	TRBJ2-1	TGTGCCAGCAGCCAAGATGCCGGGACAGGGGGCAATGAGCAGTTCTTC	CASSQDAGTGGNEQFF
TRBD1	TRBV4-3	.	TRBJ2-7	TGCGCCAGCAGCCAAGGACAGGGGGCTTACGAGCAGTACTTC	CASSQGQGAYEQYF
.	TRBV11-2	.	TRBJ2-7	TGTGCCAGCAGCTTTTACCAGGGGTACGAGCAGTACTTC	CASSFYQGYEQYF
.	TRBV5-1	.	TRBJ1-2	TGCGCCAGCAGCTCCCGACAGACAGTTTATGGCTACACCTTC	CASSSRQTVYGYTF
TRBD2	TRBV11-2	.	TRBJ2-7	TGTGCCAGCACCTCTTTCCGCCTAGCGGGAGGTAATTCCTACGAGCAGTACTTC	CASTSFRLAGGNSYEQYF
TRBD2	TRBV5-5	.	TRBJ2-7	TGTGCCAGCAGCTTAGGGGGGCTAGCGGGACGCTCCTACGAGCAGTACTTC	CASSLGGLAGRSYEQYF
TRBD2	TRBV19	.	TRBJ2-5	TGTGCCAGTACTCAAAGCGGGAGGGCCCGGGAGACCCAGTACTTC	CASTQSGRARETQYF
TRBD2	TRBV7-9	.	TRBJ2-3	TGTGCCAGCCTGGGACTAGCGGGCACAGATACGCAGTATTTT	CASLGLAGTDTQYF
.	TRBV5-1	.	TRBJ2-2	TGCGCCAGCAGCTACAGCCCCTTGAACACCGGGGAGCTGTTTTTT	CASSYSPLNTGELFF
TRBD1	TRBV7-9	.	TRBJ2-7	TGTGCCAGCAGCTTAGGCCCGGGACAGGGTTACGAGCAGTACTTC	CASSLGPGQGYEQYF
TRBD2	TRBV7-9	few	TRBJ2-2	TGTGCCAGCAGCCCGGGACTAGCGGGAATTATCTCCGGGGAGCTGTTTTTT	CASSPGLAGIISGELFF
TRBD2	TRBV7-3	.	TRBJ2-1	TGTGCCAGCAGCCCAGGACTAGGTGGAAACAATGAGCAGTTCTTC	CASSPGLGGNNEQFF
TRBD1	TRBV19	few	TRBJ1-2	TGTGCCAGTAGTATAGAAGACAGGGCCTCCCAGGGCTACACCTTC	CASSIEDRASQGYTF
TRBD1	TRBV5-1	once	TRBJ2-7	TGCGCCAGCAGCGCTCCCGGGACAGGGACCCACGAGCAGTACTTC	CASSAPGTGTHEQYF
.	TRBV7-8	.	TRBJ2-3	TGTGCCAGCAGCCTCCGGAGGGTAGGCACAGATACGCAGTATTTT	CASSLRRVGTDTQYF
.	TRBV7-9	.	TRBJ1-2	TGTGCCAGCAGCCAGACACTCTCATCCTTCTATGGCTACACCTTC	CASSQTLSSFYGYTF
.	TRBV7-3	.	TRBJ2-3	TGTGCCAGCACCCTAAACGGAGCCCCTCGGGAAGAATTGAGCACAGATACGCAGTATTTT	CASTLNGAPREELSTDTQYF
.	TRBV2	.	TRBJ2-1	TGTGCCAGCAGTGAAGCGCAGGGGAGCTCCTACAATGAGCAGTTCTTC	CASSEAQGSSYNEQFF
TRBD2	TRBV5-4	.	TRBJ2-5	TGTGCCAGCAGCTCGGGTAGACTAGCGAGAGAAGGGGAGACCCAGTACTTC	CASSSGRLAREGETQYF
.	TRBV19	few	TRBJ1-1	TGTGCCAGTAGACAGGGTTACGGCACTGAAGCTTTCTTT	CASRQGYGTEAFF